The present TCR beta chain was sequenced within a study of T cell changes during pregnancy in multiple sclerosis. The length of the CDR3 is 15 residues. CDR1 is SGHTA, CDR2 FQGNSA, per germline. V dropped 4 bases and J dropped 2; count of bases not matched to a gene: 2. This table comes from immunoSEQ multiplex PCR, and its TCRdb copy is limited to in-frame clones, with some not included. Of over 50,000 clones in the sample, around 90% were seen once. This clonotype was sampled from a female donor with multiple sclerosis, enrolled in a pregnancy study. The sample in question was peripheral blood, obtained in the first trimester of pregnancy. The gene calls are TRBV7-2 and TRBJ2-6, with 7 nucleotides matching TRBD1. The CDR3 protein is CASSSGQPGANVLTF. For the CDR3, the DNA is TGTGCCAGCAGCTCGGGACAGCCTGGGGCCAACGTCCTGACTTTC.